This passage covers 20 T cell receptor beta chains from one sample sequenced in a study of cytomegalovirus exposure and HLA in healthy donors. A multiplex PCR was run with 60 Vbeta primers and 13 Jbeta primers. The assay was immunoSEQ multiplex PCR, and TCRdb's table has in-frame clones only and misses some. This table holds 160,000 or so clones, 80% found once. Sequencing input: PBMCs. The origin of the receptors is a male donor in good health and CMV-seropositive.

This chain links TRBV19 with TRBJ2-2, with D possibly TRBD2 on 6 matching bases. V dropped 5 bases and J dropped 0 bases, with 13 bases sitting between them. This CDR3 has 16 residues. Germline lookup yields CDR1 LNHDA and CDR2 SQIVND (reference sequence). The CDR3 nucleotides read TGTGCCAGTAGTTTGAGCGGGCCTCCGAACACCGGGGAGCTGTTTTTT. Translated: CASSLSGPPNTGELFF. Combining the CDR3 with reference TRBV19 and TRBJ2-2 gives the whole variable domain DGGITQSPKYLFRKEGQNVTLSCEQNLNHDAMYWYRQDPGQGLRLIYYSQIVNDFQKGDIAEGYSVSREKKESFPLTVTSAQKNPTAFYLCASSLSGPPNTGELFFGEGSRLTVL.

This clone was recorded a few times. This chain connects TRBV11-1 to TRBJ2-1; D unclear. Per the germline V gene, CDR1 is SGHAT and CDR2 is FQDESV (reference sequence). V was pared by 4 bases and J by 6 bases, with 13 bases between. The length of the CDR3 is 14 residues. This CDR3 reads CASSSLSWSNEQFF. CDR3 nucleotide sequence: TGTGCCAGCAGCTCCCTATCATGGAGCAATGAGCAGTTCTTC.

The chain combines TRBV4-1 with TRBJ2-7; TRBD2 matches 10 bases. The trim removed 4 bases at V and 4 bases at J, leaving 4 bases unmatched. The CDR3 loop spans 14 amino acids. Germline-derived CDR1 and CDR2 are MGHRA and YSYEKL. The CDR3 nucleotides read TGCGCCAGCAGCCCGACTAGCGGGTTGTACGAGCAGTACTTC. Translating gives CASSPTSGLYEQYF.

The chain recombines TRBV5-4 with TRBJ1-4, with 8 nucleotides matching TRBD1. After removal of 4 bases from V and 8 bases from J, the junction contained 7 bases not matched to a gene. Germline V gives CDR1 SGHNT, CDR2 YYREEE (reference sequence). The CDR3 has 14 residues. The chain's CDR3 is CASSEDREGEKLFF. CDR3 DNA sequence: TGTGCCAGCAGCGAGGACAGGGAGGGGGAAAAACTGTTTTTT.

The chain combines TRBV13 with TRBJ2-5; 8 bases fit TRBD2. The CDR3 spans 15 residues. CDR1 PRHDT and CDR2 FYEKMQ come from the germline V gene (reference sequence). V was clipped by 4 bases and J by 4 bases; unmatched bases: 8. Written as DNA, the CDR3 is TGTGCCAGCAGCTCTAATCTAGCGGGTGGAGAGACCCAGTACTTC. This translates into CASSSNLAGGETQYF.

This clone has only one observation. The chain uses TRBV11-2 and TRBJ2-5, with TRBD2 matching over 7 bases. Germline CDR1 and CDR2: SGHAT and FQNNGV. With V trimmed by 5 bases and J by 2 bases, 11 bases remained unmatched. The CDR3 sequence is 16 residues long. The CDR3 DNA reads as TGTGCCAGCAGCACCAGAGGGGAGGGCCCTCAAGAGACCCAGTACTTC. Residues: CASSTRGEGPQETQYF.

The V call is TRBV29-1, the J call TRBJ2-1, with TRBD2 identical over 13 bases. Trimming cost V 6 bases and J 8 bases; bases outside gene matches: 13. The CDR3 runs 16 residues. In germline, CDR1 is SQVTM, CDR2 ANQGSEA. CDR3 sequence (DNA): TGCAGCGTGCTGACTAGCGGGAGGCGGTCTGGCGATGAGCAGTTCTTC. Its translation: CSVLTSGRRSGDEQFF.

The table lists this clone with a few counts. The gene calls are TRBV29-1 and TRBJ1-1; 10 bases align to TRBD1. The CDR3 runs 14 residues. Per the germline V gene, CDR1 is SQVTM and CDR2 is ANQGSEA. Trimming cost V 3 bases and J 11 bases; bases outside gene matches: 12. As DNA, the CDR3 is TGCAGCGTTGATGGCCCGGGACAGGGGTTGAGGGCTTTCTTT. Its translation: CSVDGPGQGLRAFF.

CDR3 protein: CASLDPASGGQETQYF. The CDR3 DNA reads TGTGCCAGCCTCGACCCGGCTAGCGGGGGACAAGAGACCCAGTACTTC. The genes are TRBV28 and TRBJ2-5; 10 positions agree with TRBD2. The CDR3 has 16 amino acids. Germline-derived CDR1 and CDR2 are MDHEN and SYDVKM. V gave up 8 bases and J gave up 2 bases; unmatched junction bases: 11.

A remark on this clone: This specimen includes other DNA sequences encoding the same CDR3. The rearrangement links TRBV6-1 to TRBJ1-1; 7 bases match TRBD1. With 8 bases clipped from V and 5 bases from J, the junction kept 8 bases outside the gene matches. This CDR3 has 13 amino acids. Germline V gives CDR1 MNHNS, CDR2 SASEGT. The CDR3 is CASCTGVVTEAFF. The CDR3 DNA reads as TGTGCCAGCTGCACAGGGGTGGTGACTGAAGCTTTCTTT.

The J gene is TRBJ1-5, the V gene TRBV5-6; 10 bases are shared with TRBD1. Unmatched junction bases numbered 5, after V lost 1 base and J lost 1 base. The CDR3 sequence is 17 residues long. Germline V gene data show CDR1 as SGHDT and CDR2 as YYEEEE. CDR3 amino acids: CASSLSPGQGSNQPQHF. The CDR3 DNA follows: TGTGCCAGCAGCTTGTCCCCGGGACAGGGGAGCAATCAGCCCCAGCATTTT.

The sample holds one count of this clone. V and J are TRBV9 and TRBJ2-5; TRBD2 matches at 9 bases. The germline V gene has CDR1 SGDLS and CDR2 YYNGEE. V gave up 0 bases and J gave up 5 bases; unmatched junction bases: 8. The CDR3 has 16 residues. Here the CDR3 DNA reads TGTGCCAGCAGCGTAGTAGCGGGAGCTCGGGTGGAGACCCAGTACTTC. Amino acid sequence: CASSVVAGARVETQYF.

For the CDR3, the DNA is TGTGCCAGCAGCTCCCGGACAGGGTCTAATGAAAAACTGTTTTTT. Translated: CASSSRTGSNEKLFF. This chain links TRBV7-9 with TRBJ1-4, with 8 bases fitting TRBD1. This CDR3 comprises 15 residues. Germline CDR1 SEHNR, CDR2 FQNEAQ (reference sequence). After removal of 4 bases from V and 3 bases from J, the junction contained 4 bases not matched to a gene. The whole variable domain, filled in from reference TRBV7-9 and TRBJ1-4, reads DTGVSQNPRHKITKRGQNVTFRCDPISEHNRLYWYRQTLGQGPEFLTYFQNEAQLEKSRLLSDRFSAERPKGSFSTLEIQRTEQGDSAMYLCASSSRTGSNEKLFFGSGTQLSVL.

The CDR3 DNA is TGTGCCAGCAGGACAAGCCGACAGGGATTGGAAGCTTTCTTT. Its protein product is CASRTSRQGLEAFF. The chain has TRBV6-4 and TRBJ1-1; 7 nucleotides align to TRBD1. There are 14 residues in the CDR3. Germline V gives CDR1 MRHNA, CDR2 SNTAGT. V lost 6 bases, J lost 8 bases, and 12 bases stayed unmatched.

The V gene is TRBV18, the J gene TRBJ1-5; 8 bases map to TRBD1. This CDR3 is 14 amino acids long. The J segment lost 5 bases and the V segment lost 0 bases, leaving 0 bases of the junction unmatched. Per germline, CDR1 KGHSH and CDR2 LQKENI. CDR3: CASSPPDRDQPQHF. CDR3 nucleotides: TGTGCCAGCTCACCACCGGACAGGGATCAGCCCCAGCATTTT.

V gene TRBV14 combines with J gene TRBJ2-4; D is unresolved. V lost 1 base and J 8 bases, leaving 15 bases between the germline ends. The germline V gene has CDR1 SGHDN and CDR2 FVKESK. The CDR3 sequence is 15 residues long. The DNA for the CDR3 is TGTGCCAGCAGCCAAGCCGGTCTAGTTAAGGACATTCAGTACTTC. Amino acid sequence: CASSQAGLVKDIQYF.

The chain has TRBV9 and TRBJ1-1; possible D gene TRBD1, 6 bases. Trimming removed 4 bases from V and 4 bases from J, with 17 bases in between. This CDR3 is built from 15 residues. Germline V gene data show CDR1 as SGDLS and CDR2 as YYNGEE. The CDR3 DNA sequence: TGTGCCAGCAGCCGAGGAACAGGGTTAGGCACTGAAGCTTTCTTT. It encodes CASSRGTGLGTEAFF.

The table lists this clone with a count of one. The chain carries TRBV5-4 and TRBJ2-5; 9 bases are a match to TRBD2. Germline lookup yields CDR1 SGHNT and CDR2 YYREEE (reference sequence). The V segment lost 5 bases and the J segment 1 base; nucleotides outside the gene matches: 9. The CDR3 spans 16 residues. The CDR3 nucleotides are TGTGCCAGCAGTACCGGGACTAGCTCGATCCAAGAGACCCAGTACTTC. This translates into CASSTGTSSIQETQYF.

This chain connects TRBV11-3 to TRBJ1-1, with D hard to call. V shed 4 bases and J shed 4 bases, with 22 bases lying between them. CDR1 is SGHNT, CDR2 YENEEA, per germline. The CDR3 contains 17 residues. The CDR3 nucleotides are TGTGCCAGCAGCTCGAGGAGTGGATCGGGTAAACGCACTGAAGCTTTCTTT. The encoded protein is CASSSRSGSGKRTEAFF.

The sample holds a few counts of this clone. This chain joins TRBV30 and TRBJ2-3, with a tentative D call TRBD2 (6 bases). The V end was cut by 7 bases, the J end by 2 bases, with 13 bases between. This CDR3 region has 13 residues. CDR1 GTSNPN and CDR2 SVGIG come from the germline V gene (reference sequence). The CDR3 nucleotides read TGTGCCTTGCTGGGACTCCTCACAGATACGCAGTATTTT. Translating gives CALLGLLTDTQYF.